This T cell receptor beta chain was identified in a study of T cells after yellow fever vaccination. MiXCR, run by TCRdb on the 5' RACE reads, gives a single entry per CDR3 protein. The sample holds about 340,000 distinct CDR3 sequences, roughly 9.4% seen once. Only a few counts were recorded for this clonotype. The sequences come from PBMCs, collected on the day of the first yellow fever vaccination. This TCR was recovered from a man between 18 and 35 years old who received the YFV17D yellow fever vaccine.

The CDR3 DNA is TGTGCCAGTAGTATTTATCAGGGGAGTACTGAAGCTTTCTTT. This gives the protein CASSIYQGSTEAFF. The rearrangement uses TRBV19 and TRBJ1-1; possible D gene TRBD1, 6 bases. Germline V lookup: CDR1 LNHDA, CDR2 SQIVND (reference sequence). Trimming removed 3 bases at V and 5 bases at J, with 13 bases between. The CDR3 covers 14 residues.